This record covers a single TCR beta chain. CDR1 and CDR2 (germline): MNHEY, SMNVEV (reference sequence). The length of the CDR3 is 14 residues. V was pared by 3 bases and J by 5 bases, with 11 bases between. The data stem from a study of blood T cell repertoires in COVID-19. The data were produced by immunoSEQ multiplex PCR, yet TCRdb's version contains in-frame clones alone and is incomplete. The repertoire includes about 320,000 clones, roughly nine tenths of them detected once, and 2.6% sits in the top ten. The sequencing input was PBMCs or T cells enriched from blood (not recorded which). The source of this sequence is a man aged 55 to 70 who had recovered from COVID-19. The chain links TRBV27 to TRBJ1-5; the D gene is possibly TRBD1 (6 bases). CDR3 in amino acids: CASSFDRLHQPQHF. The CDR3 nucleotides read TGTGCCAGCAGTTTCGACAGGCTTCATCAGCCCCAGCATTTT.